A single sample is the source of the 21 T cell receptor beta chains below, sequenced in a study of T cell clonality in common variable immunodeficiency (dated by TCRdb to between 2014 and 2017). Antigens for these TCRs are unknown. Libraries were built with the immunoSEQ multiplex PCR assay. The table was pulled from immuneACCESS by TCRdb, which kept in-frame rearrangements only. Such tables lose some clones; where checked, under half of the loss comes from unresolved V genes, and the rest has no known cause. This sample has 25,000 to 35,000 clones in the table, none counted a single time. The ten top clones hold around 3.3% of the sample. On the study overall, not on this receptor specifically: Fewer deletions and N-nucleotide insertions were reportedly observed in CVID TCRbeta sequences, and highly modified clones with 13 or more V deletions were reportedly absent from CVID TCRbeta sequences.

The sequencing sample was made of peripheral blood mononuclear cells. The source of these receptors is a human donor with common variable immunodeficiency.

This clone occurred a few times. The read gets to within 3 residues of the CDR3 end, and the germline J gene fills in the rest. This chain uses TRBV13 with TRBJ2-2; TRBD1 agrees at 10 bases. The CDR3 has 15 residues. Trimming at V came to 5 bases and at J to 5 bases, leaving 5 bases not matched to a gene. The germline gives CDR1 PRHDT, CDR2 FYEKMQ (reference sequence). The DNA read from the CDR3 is TGTGCCAGCAGCGGACAGGGGGTGGAGACCGGGGAG. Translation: CASSGQGVETGE. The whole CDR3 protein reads CASSGQGVETGELFF.

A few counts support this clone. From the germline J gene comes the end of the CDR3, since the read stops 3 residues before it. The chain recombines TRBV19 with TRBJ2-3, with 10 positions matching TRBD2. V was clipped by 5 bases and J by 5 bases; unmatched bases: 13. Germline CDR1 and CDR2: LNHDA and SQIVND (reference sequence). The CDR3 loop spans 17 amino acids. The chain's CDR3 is CASSLGLAVQGGDTQYF. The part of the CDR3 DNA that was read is TGTGCCAGTAGTCTCGGACTAGCGGTCCAAGGGGGAGATACG.

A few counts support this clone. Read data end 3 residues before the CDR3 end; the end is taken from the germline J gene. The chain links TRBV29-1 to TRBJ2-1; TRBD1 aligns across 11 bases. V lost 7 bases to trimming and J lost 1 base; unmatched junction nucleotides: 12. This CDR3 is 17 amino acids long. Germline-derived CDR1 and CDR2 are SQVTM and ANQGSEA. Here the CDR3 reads CSGGQGATPPSYNEQFF. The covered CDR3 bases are TGCAGCGGTGGACAGGGGGCGACCCCCCCATCCTACAATGAG.

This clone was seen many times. Incomplete CDR3 DNA: TGCAGTGCCACCATAGCGGGAAGCACAGATACG. Its protein is CSATIAGSTDT. The whole CDR3 is CSATIAGSTDTQYF. This chain links TRBV20-1 with TRBJ2-3; 8 nucleotides align to TRBD2. The read ends 3 residues early relative to the CDR3; the germline J gene fills the gap. The CDR3 runs to 14 residues. Germline CDR1 and CDR2: DFQATT and SNEGSKA (reference sequence). Unmatched junction bases numbered 5, after V lost 6 bases and J lost 0 bases.

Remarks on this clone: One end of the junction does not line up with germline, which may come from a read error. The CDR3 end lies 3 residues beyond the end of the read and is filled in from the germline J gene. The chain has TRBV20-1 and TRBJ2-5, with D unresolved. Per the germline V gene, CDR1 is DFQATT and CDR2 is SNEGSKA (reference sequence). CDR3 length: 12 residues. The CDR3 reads CSAGDPEETQYF. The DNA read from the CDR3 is TGCAGTGCTGGAGATCCAGAGGAGACC.

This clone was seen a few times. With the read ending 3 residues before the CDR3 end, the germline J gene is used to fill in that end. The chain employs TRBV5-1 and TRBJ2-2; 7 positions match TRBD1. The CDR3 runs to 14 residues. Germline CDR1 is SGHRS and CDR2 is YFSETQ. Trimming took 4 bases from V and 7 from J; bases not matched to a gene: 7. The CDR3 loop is CASSIHRGDGELFF. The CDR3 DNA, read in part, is TGCGCCAGCAGCATACACAGGGGAGACGGGGAG.

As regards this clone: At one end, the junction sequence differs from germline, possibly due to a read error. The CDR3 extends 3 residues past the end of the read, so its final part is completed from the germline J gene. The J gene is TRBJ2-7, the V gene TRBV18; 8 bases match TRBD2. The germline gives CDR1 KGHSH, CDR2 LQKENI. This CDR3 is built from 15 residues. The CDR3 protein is CASSQLGLVSHEQYF. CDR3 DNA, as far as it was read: TGTGCCAGCTCTCAATTGGGACTAGTCTCCCACGAG.

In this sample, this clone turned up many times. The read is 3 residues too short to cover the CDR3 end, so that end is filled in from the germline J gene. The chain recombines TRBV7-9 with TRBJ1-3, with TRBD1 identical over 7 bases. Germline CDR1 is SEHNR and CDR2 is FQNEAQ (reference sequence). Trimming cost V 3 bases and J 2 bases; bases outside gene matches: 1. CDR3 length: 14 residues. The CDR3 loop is CASSLTGTGNTIYF. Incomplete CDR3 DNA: TGTGCCAGCAGCTTGACAGGGACTGGAAACACC.

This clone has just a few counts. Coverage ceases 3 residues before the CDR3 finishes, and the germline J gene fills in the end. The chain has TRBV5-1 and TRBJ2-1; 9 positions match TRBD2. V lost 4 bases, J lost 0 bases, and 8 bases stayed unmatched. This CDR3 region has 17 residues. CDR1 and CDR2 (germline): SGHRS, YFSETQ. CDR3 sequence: CASSVTLAGLSYNEQFF. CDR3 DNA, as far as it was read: TGCGCCAGCAGCGTGACTCTAGCGGGGCTCTCCTACAATGAG.

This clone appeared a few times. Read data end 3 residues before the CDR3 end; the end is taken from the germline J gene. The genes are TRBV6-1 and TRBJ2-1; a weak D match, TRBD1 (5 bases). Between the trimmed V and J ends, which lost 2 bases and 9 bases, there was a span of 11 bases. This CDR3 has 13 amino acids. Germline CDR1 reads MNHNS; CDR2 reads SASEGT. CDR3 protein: CASSEPQGGEQFF. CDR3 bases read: TGTGCCAGCAGTGAACCGCAGGGCGGTGAG.

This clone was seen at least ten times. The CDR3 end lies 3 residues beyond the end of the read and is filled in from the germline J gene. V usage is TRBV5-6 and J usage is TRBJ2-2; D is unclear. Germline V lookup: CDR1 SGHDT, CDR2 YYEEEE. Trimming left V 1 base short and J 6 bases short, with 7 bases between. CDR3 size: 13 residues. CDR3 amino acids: CASSLSEAGELFF. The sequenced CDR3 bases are TGTGCCAGCAGCTTGTCAGAAGCCGGGGAG. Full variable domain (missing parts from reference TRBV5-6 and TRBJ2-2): DAGVTQSPTHLIKTRGQQVTLRCSPKSGHDTVSWYQQALGQGPQFIFQYYEEEERQRGNFPDRFSGHQFPNYSSELNVNALLLGDSALYLCASSLSEAGELFFGEGSRLTVL.

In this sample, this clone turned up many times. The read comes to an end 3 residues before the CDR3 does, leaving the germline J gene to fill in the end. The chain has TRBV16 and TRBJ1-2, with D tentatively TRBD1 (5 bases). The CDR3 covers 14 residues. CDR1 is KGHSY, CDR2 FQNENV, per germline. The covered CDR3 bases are TGTGCCAGCAGCCAATATGGAGGGGCCGAGGGC. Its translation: CASSQYGGAEG. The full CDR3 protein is CASSQYGGAEGYTF.

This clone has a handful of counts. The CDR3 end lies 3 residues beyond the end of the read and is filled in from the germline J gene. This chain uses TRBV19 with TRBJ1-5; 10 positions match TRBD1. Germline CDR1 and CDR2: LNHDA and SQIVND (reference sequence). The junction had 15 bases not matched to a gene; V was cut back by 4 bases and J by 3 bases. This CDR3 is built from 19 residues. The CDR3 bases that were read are TGTGCCAGTAGTAGAATCAGTACCGGGACAGGGGTAGTCAATCAGCCC. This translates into CASSRISTGTGVVNQP. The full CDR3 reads CASSRISTGTGVVNQPQHF.

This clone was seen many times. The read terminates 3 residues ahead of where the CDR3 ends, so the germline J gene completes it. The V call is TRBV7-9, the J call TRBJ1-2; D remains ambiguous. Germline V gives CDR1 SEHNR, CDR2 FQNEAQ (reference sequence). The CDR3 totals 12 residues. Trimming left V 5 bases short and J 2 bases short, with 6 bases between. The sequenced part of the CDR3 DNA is TGTGCCAGCAGCCTGACAAACTATGGC. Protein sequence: CASSLTNYG. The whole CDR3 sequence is CASSLTNYGYTF.

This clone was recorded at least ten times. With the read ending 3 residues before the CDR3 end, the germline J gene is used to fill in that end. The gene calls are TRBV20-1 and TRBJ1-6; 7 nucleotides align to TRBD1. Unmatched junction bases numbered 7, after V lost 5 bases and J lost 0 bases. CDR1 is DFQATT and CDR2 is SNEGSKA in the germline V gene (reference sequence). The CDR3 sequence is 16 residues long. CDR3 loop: CSAGLQGSSYNSPLHF. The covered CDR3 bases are TGCAGTGCTGGATTACAGGGGAGCTCCTATAATTCACCC.

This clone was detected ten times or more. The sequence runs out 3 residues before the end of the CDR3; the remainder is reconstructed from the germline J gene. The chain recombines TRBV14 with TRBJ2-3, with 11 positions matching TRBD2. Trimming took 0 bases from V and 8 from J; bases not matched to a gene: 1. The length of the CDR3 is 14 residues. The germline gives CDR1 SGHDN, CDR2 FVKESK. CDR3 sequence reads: CASSQETSGVTQYF. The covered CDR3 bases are TGTGCCAGCAGCCAAGAGACTAGCGGGGTTACG.

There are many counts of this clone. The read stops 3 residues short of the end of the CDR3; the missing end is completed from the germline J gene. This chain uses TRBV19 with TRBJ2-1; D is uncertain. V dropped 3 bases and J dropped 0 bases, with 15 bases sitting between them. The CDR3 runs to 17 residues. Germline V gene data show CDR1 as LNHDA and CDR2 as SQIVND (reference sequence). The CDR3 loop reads CASSIRLTPSSYNEQFF. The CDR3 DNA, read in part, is TGTGCCAGTAGTATCCGACTCACTCCAAGCTCCTACAATGAG. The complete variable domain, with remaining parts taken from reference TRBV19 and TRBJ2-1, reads DGGITQSPKYLFRKEGQNVTLSCEQNLNHDAMYWYRQDPGQGLRLIYYSQIVNDFQKGDIAEGYSVSREKKESFPLTVTSAQKNPTAFYLCASSIRLTPSSYNEQFFGPGTRLTVL.

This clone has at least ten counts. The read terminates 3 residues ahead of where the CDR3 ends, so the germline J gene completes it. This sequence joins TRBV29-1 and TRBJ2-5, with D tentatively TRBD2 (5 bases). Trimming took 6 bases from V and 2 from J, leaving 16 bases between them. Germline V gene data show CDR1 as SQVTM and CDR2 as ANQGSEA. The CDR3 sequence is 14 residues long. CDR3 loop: CSVGYGLGQETQYF. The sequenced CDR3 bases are TGCAGCGTGGGGTATGGACTTGGGCAAGAGACC.

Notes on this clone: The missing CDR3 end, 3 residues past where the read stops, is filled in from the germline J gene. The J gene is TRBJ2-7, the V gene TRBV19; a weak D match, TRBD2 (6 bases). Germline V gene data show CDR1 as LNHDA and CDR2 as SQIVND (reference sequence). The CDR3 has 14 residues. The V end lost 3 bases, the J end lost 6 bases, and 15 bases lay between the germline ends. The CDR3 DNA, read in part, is TGTGCCAGTAGTATTAAGGAAGGTAGCGGCGAG. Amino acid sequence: CASSIKEGSGE. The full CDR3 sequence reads CASSIKEGSGEQYF. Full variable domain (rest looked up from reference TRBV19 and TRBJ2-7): DGGITQSPKYLFRKEGQNVTLSCEQNLNHDAMYWYRQDPGQGLRLIYYSQIVNDFQKGDIAEGYSVSREKKESFPLTVTSAQKNPTAFYLCASSIKEGSGEQYFGPGTRLTVT.

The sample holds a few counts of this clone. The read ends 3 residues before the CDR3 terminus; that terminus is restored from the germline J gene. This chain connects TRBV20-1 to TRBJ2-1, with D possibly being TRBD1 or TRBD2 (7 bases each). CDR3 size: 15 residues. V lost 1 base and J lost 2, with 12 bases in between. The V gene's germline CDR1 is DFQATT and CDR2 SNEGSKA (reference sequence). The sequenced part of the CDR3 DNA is TGCAGTGCTAGAGGACAGGGAGGGGCCTACAATGAG. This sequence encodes CSARGQGGAYNE. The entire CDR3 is CSARGQGGAYNEQFF.

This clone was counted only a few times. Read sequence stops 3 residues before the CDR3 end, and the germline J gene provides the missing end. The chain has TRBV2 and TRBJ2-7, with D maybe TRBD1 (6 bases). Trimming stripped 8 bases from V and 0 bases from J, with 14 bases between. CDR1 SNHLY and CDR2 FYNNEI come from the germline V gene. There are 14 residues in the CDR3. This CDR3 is CASRDRIDSYEQYF. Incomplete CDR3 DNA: TGTGCCAGCCGCGACAGGATAGACTCCTACGAG.